Following are 16 T cell receptor beta chains from one sample sequenced in a study of T cells in Graves' hyperthyroidism and ophthalmopathy. Amplification yielded TCR beta CDR3 regions, with RNA transcripts as the source. HTBI primers were used for first-round RT-PCR of the TCR CDR3. TCRdb recomputed calls from the multiplex PCR reads with MiXCR, one row per CDR3 protein. In the table there are 250,000 to 350,000 distinct CDR3 sequences, over 15% of which are singletons. The sample was blood. The source is a woman aged 60-75 years with Graves' ophthalmopathy.

This clonotype appeared a few times. V gene TRBV29-1 combines with J gene TRBJ2-7; 9 bases map to TRBD2. CDR1 SQVTM and CDR2 ANQGSEA come from the germline V gene. This CDR3 comprises 15 residues. J gave up 3 bases and V 5 bases, and 11 bases lay outside the gene matches. The CDR3 bases are TGCAGCGTTCGAAAACTAGCGGGTGAGAACTACGAGCAGTACTTC. The encoded protein is CSVRKLAGENYEQYF.

The chain uses TRBV5-1 and TRBJ2-6; D may be TRBD2 (5 bases). The CDR3 is 17 residues long. Germline CDR1 and CDR2: SGHRS and YFSETQ. V was cut by 2 bases and J by 0 bases, with 12 bases left in between. The CDR3 nucleotides read TGCGCCAGCAGCTTCGGGGTTTCGGGCTCTGGGGCCAACGTCCTGACTTTC. Protein: CASSFGVSGSGANVLTF.

In its sample, this clonotype was seen a few times. The J gene is TRBJ1-1, the V gene TRBV15; a weak D match, TRBD1 (5 bases). Looked up from germline, CDR1 is LNHNV and CDR2 is YYDKDF (reference sequence). This CDR3 has 15 residues. V was trimmed by 0 bases and J by 4 bases, leaving 12 bases between them. CDR3 sequence: CATSRDLTAFTEAFF. The DNA of the CDR3 is TGTGCCACCAGCAGAGATTTGACAGCTTTCACTGAAGCTTTCTTT.

This clonotype was picked up many times. The rearrangement joins TRBV7-2 to TRBJ1-1, with a weak D call TRBD1 (6 bases). CDR3 length equals 14 residues. With 3 bases removed from V and 11 bases from J, the gap between germline ends came to 19 bases. Looked up from germline, CDR1 is SGHTA and CDR2 is FQGNSA. This chain's CDR3 is CASSLQSGDQRAFF. CDR3 nucleotides: TGTGCCAGCAGCTTGCAATCAGGGGACCAGCGGGCTTTCTTT. The full variable domain, completed using reference TRBV7-2 and TRBJ1-1, is GAGVSQSPSNKVTEKGKDVELRCDPISGHTALYWYRQSLGQGLEFLIYFQGNSAPDKSGLPSDRFSAERTGGSVSTLTIQRTQQEDSAVYLCASSLQSGDQRAFFGQGTRLTVV.

In DNA form, the CDR3 reads TGTGCCAGCAGCTTAGTTATCGAAGCTGAAGCTTTCTTT. As protein: CASSLVIEAEAFF. The chain employs TRBV11-2 and TRBJ1-1, with unresolved D. From germline, CDR1 is SGHAT and CDR2 FQNNGV. This CDR3 has 13 residues. V lost 1 base and J 6 bases, leaving 9 bases between the germline ends.

This clonotype was picked up many times. CDR3: CASSEVYNYGYTF. CDR3 DNA sequence: TGTGCCAGCAGTGAGGTGTATAACTATGGCTACACCTTC. The chain combines TRBV6-1 with TRBJ1-2; D remains unclear. Germline lookup yields CDR1 MNHNS and CDR2 SASEGT. The germline V and J ends were trimmed by 3 bases and 1 base, with 6 bases remaining between them. This CDR3 contains 13 residues.

J is TRBJ1-6 and V is TRBV7-9, with a tentative D call TRBD1 (5 bases). CDR3 length: 13 amino acids. Germline CDR1 and CDR2: SEHNR and FQNEAQ (reference sequence). The CDR3 DNA follows: TGTGCTACGGGCGGGGCTCTAAATTCACCCCTCCACTTT. Amino acids: CATGGALNSPLHF.

At least ten counts were recorded for this clonotype. This rearrangement joins TRBV7-2 to TRBJ2-7; D is unclear. Germline V gene sequence: CDR1 SGHTA, CDR2 FQGNSA. The V and J ends lost 5 bases and 1 base respectively, with 15 bases between them. The CDR3 has 15 amino acids. CDR3 coding DNA: TGTGCCAGCAGCCCTCGTGACTTATCGTCCTACGAGCAGTACTTC. It yields the protein CASSPRDLSSYEQYF.

This clonotype has a handful of counts. This rearrangement joins TRBV24-1 to TRBJ2-2; tentative D call: TRBD2 (5 bases). Germline V gene sequence: CDR1 KGHDR, CDR2 SFDVKD. CDR3 length equals 15 residues. Trimming stripped 5 bases from V and 5 bases from J, with 14 bases between. The CDR3 region has the DNA TGTGCCACCAGTGTCCCGCCCCGGAGGACCGGGGAGCTGTTTTTT. Its protein is CATSVPPRRTGELFF.

The sample holds many counts of this clonotype. CDR3 sequence reads: CASSSIRQAYEQYF. The CDR3 DNA follows: TGTGCCAGCAGCTCCATACGACAGGCTTACGAGCAGTACTTC. The V call is TRBV11-2, the J call TRBJ2-7, with a tentative D call TRBD1 (6 bases). The germline CDR1 and CDR2 sequences are SGHAT and FQNNGV. The CDR3 has 14 residues. The V end lost 4 bases, the J end lost 4 bases, and 14 bases lay between the germline ends.

This clonotype was seen more than once but under ten times. This chain connects TRBV5-1 to TRBJ2-2; TRBD1 is a possible D gene (6 bases). This CDR3 contains 15 residues. Germline V CDR1 and CDR2: SGHRS, YFSETQ. Trimming cost V 5 bases and J 4 bases, with 15 bases left between them. CDR3 protein: CASRPQGRRTGELFF. The CDR3 nucleotides read TGCGCCAGCAGGCCACAGGGCCGGCGCACCGGGGAGCTGTTTTTT.

This clonotype was recorded at least ten times. This chain connects TRBV20-1 to TRBJ1-2; D is ambiguous. V was trimmed by 4 bases and J by 6 bases, leaving 15 bases between them. CDR3 size: 13 residues. CDR1 and CDR2 (germline): DFQATT, SNEGSKA (reference sequence). CDR3 loop: CSAIHSVGDGYTF. Here the CDR3 DNA reads TGCAGTGCTATTCATTCGGTCGGAGATGGCTACACCTTC.

V gene TRBV12-3 or TRBV12-4 combines with J gene TRBJ2-7; 12 bases are shared with TRBD1. V shed 5 bases and J 3 bases; nucleotides not matched to a gene: 11. CDR3 length: 17 amino acids. Here the CDR3 reads CASSPGDRGPGLYEQYF. The CDR3 DNA is TGTGCCAGCAGTCCCGGGGACAGGGGGCCAGGGCTCTACGAGCAGTACTTC.

The chain uses TRBV20-1 and TRBJ1-1, with a possible D match to TRBD1 (5 bases). Trimming pared 0 bases from V and 11 bases from J, leaving 22 bases between. Germline loops: CDR1 DFQATT, CDR2 SNEGSKA (reference sequence). The CDR3 consists of 15 residues. The CDR3 here is CSARDWETAAERAFF. The CDR3 DNA sequence: TGCAGTGCTAGAGATTGGGAGACAGCGGCCGAGAGGGCTTTCTTT.

The rearrangement joins TRBV5-4 to TRBJ2-3; D is ambiguous. The V gene's germline CDR1 is SGHNT and CDR2 YYREEE (reference sequence). The CDR3 length is 18 residues. V was shortened by 4 bases and J by 6 bases, with 27 bases between the two germline ends. This CDR3 is CASSPPYGMAGSTDTQYF. For the CDR3, the DNA is TGTGCCAGCAGCCCCCCCTACGGTATGGCAGGTTCGACGGATACGCAGTATTTT.

This clonotype has a count of ten or more. J is TRBJ1-2 and V is TRBV12-3 or TRBV12-4, with D unclear. The CDR3 spans 13 residues. Trimming left V 6 bases short and J 5 bases short, with 13 bases between. The DNA for the CDR3 is TGTGCCAGCAGCCCGTCCGGTCCTTATGGCTACACCTTC. Protein sequence: CASSPSGPYGYTF.